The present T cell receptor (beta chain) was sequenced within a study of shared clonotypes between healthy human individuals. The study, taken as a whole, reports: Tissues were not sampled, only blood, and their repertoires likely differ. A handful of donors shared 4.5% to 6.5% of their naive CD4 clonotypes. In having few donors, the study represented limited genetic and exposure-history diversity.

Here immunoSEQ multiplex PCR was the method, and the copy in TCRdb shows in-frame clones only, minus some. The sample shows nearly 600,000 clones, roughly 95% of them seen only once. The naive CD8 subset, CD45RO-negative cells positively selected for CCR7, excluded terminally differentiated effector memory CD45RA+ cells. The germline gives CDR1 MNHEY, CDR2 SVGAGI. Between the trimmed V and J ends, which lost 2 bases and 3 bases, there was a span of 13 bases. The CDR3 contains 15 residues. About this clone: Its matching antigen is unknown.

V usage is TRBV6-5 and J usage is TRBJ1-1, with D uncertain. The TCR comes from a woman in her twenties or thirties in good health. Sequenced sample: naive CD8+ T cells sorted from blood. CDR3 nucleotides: TGTGCCAGCAGTTACGGGAACGAACTGCACACTGAAGCTTTCTTT. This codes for CASSYGNELHTEAFF.